This TCR beta chain emerged from a study of CD8+ T cells in alopecia areata. Background on the study: Affected scalp percentage set treated patients' severity scores.

Noted treatment: oral pan-JAK inhibitor, 5-10 mg twice daily. Germline CDR1 is SGHNT and CDR2 is YYREEE (reference sequence). The junction had 1 base not matched to a gene; V was cut back by 0 bases and J by 5 bases. The CDR3 covers 14 residues. Study-level results: Throughout tofacitinib, many expanded lesional clones continued to persist in scalp and blood. Tofacitinib delivered significant drops in scalp clonality and in expanded CD8+ clones among the top 100.

RNA was isolated and reverse transcribed to cDNA, the sequencing template. Only in-frame clones appear in the TCRdb table, and some are missing; sequencing was by immunoSEQ multiplex PCR. The top ten clones hold approximately 3.3% of a sample with some 200,000 clones, 45% to 65% of them seen once. About this clone itself: The antigen remains unidentified.

The receptor's source is a human donor with alopecia areata. Material: CD4+ T cells sorted from blood, obtained at week 4, from a patient treated with tofacitinib. This chain connects TRBV5-4 to TRBJ1-1; 10 bases fit TRBD1. CDR3 residues: CASSLGTGGTEAFF. Written as DNA, the CDR3 is TGTGCCAGCAGCTTGGGGACAGGGGGGACTGAAGCTTTCTTT.